This TCR beta chain was profiled in a study of response to subunit inactivated influenza vaccine. Germline CDR1 reads ENHRY; CDR2 reads SYGVKD. The CDR3 runs 11 residues. Trimming took off 4 bases at V and 3 bases at J, with 3 bases between the two ends. This clonotype was detected ten times or more. A single record per CDR3 protein comes from TCRdb applying MiXCR to the RT-PCR reads. This sample yields hundreds of thousands of distinct CDR3 sequences, of which roughly 8.2% are seen a single time; 10% to 15% belongs to the top ten. This clonotype was sampled from a man aged 45 to 70 who received an inactivated influenza vaccine. The chain uses TRBV10-3 and TRBJ1-2; no firm D call. Source: PBMCs from blood, taken less than 30 months after vaccination. The chain's CDR3 is CAISGDYGYTF. CDR3 in DNA: TGTGCCATCAGTGGTGACTATGGCTACACCTTC.